This TCR beta chain was captured in a study of blood T cell repertoires in COVID-19. In germline, CDR1 is SGHRS, CDR2 YFSETQ. V gave up 3 bases and J gave up 9 bases; unmatched junction bases: 11. The CDR3 is made up of 14 amino acids. Original methodology: Estimation of nucleated cell counts relied on the amplification of reference gene primers. Measured with immunoSEQ multiplex PCR; TCRdb has only the in-frame clones, and not every one. That table furnishes V, J and clone size, whereas the DNA furnished D and trimming. The table records more than 100,000 clones, 84% of them present only once. V gene TRBV5-1 combines with J gene TRBJ1-2; 7 bases map to TRBD1. The clonotype comes from an elderly woman with acute or convalescent COVID-19. The sequencing input was peripheral blood. Here the CDR3 DNA reads TGCGCCAGCAGCTATACGACAGGGCGAACGAGCTACACCTTC. Translating gives CASSYTTGRTSYTF.